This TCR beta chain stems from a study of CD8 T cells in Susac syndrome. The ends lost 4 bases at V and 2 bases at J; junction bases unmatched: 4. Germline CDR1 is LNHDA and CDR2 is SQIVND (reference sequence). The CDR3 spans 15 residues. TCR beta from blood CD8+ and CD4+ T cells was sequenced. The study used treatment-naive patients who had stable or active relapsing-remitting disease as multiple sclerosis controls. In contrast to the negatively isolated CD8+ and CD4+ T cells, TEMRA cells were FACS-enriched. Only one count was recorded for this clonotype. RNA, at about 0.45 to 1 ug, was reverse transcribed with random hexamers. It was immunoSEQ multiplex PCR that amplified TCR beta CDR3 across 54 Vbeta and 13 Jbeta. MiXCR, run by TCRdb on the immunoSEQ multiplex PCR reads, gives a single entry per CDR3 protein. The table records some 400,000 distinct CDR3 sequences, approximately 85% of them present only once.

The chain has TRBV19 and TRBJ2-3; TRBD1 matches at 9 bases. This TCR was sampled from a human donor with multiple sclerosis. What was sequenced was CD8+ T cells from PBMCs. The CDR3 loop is CASSTRTGVTDTQYF. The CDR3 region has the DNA TGTGCCAGTAGTACACGGACAGGGGTCACAGATACGCAGTATTTT.